This T cell receptor beta chain was identified in a study of regulatory T cells in long-lasting Graves disease. Ten or more counts support this clonotype. The CDR3 is 14 residues long. From germline, CDR1 is MDHEN and CDR2 SYDVKM. V lost 6 bases and J lost 9; bases outside the gene matches: 13. The time point: newly diagnosed GD, antithyroid drugs for less than 3 months. RNA extracted from PBMCs served as the sequencing template. For TCR beta, libraries came from iRepertoire HTBI primers and Arm-PCR of CDR3 regions. A single record per CDR3 protein comes from TCRdb applying MiXCR to the multiplex PCR reads. The data show around 400,000 distinct CDR3 sequences, approximately 15% seen once. These data were also filed under a second study, of T cells in Graves' hyperthyroidism and ophthalmopathy. This second report adds: Diagnoses were made from clinical symptoms, serum measures (thyroxine and TRAb), thyroid ultrasound and orbital computed tomography.

This TCR came from a middle-aged woman with Graves disease. The chain is built from TRBV28 and TRBJ2-7; 8 nucleotides line up with TRBD1. Source: peripheral blood mononuclear cells (PBMCs), taken at new diagnosis, from a patient treated with antithyroid drugs. This chain's CDR3 is CASSPDRAGGGQYF. In DNA form, the CDR3 reads TGTGCCAGCAGCCCGGACAGGGCCGGGGGCGGGCAGTACTTC. The full variable domain, with the rest looked up from reference TRBV28 and TRBJ2-7, is DVKVTQSSRYLVKRTGEKVFLECVQDMDHENMFWYRQDPGLGLRLIYFSYDVKMKEKGDIPEGYSVSREKKERFSLILESASTNQTSMYLCASSPDRAGGGQYFGPGTRLTVT.